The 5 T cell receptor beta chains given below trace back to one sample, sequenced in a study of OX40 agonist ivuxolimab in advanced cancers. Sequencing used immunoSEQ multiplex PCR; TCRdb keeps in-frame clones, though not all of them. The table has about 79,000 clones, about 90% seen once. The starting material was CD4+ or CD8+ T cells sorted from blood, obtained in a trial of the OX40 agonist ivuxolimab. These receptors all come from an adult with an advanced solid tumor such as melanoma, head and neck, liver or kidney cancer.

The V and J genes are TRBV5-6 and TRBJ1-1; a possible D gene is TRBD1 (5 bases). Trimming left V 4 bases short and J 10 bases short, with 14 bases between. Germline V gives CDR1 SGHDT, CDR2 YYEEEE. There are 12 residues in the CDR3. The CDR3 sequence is CASSPEGRGAFF. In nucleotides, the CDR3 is TGTGCCAGCAGCCCCGAGGGGCGCGGAGCTTTCTTT. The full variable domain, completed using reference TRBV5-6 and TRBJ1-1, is DAGVTQSPTHLIKTRGQQVTLRCSPKSGHDTVSWYQQALGQGPQFIFQYYEEEERQRGNFPDRFSGHQFPNYSSELNVNALLLGDSALYLCASSPEGRGAFFGQGTRLTVV.

Here the CDR3 DNA reads TGTGCCAGCACCCTCTTTTCGGGCACCAATGAGCAGTTCTTC. This encodes CASTLFSGTNEQFF. The chain has TRBV7-6 and TRBJ2-1; no firm D call. The CDR3 has 14 amino acids. Germline lookup yields CDR1 SGHVS and CDR2 FNYEAQ. The ends were cut back, 7 bases at V and 6 bases at J, with 16 bases in the middle.

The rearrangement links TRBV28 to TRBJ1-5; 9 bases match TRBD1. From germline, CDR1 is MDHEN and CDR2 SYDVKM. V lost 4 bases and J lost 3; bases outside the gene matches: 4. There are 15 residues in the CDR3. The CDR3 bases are TGTGCCAGCAGTTCGGACAGGGGTTACAATCAGCCCCAGCATTTT. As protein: CASSSDRGYNQPQHF.

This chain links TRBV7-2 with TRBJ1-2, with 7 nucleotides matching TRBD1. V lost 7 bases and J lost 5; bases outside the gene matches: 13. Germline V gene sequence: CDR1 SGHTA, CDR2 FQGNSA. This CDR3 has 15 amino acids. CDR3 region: CASNPQGGTDYGYTF. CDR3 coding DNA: TGTGCCAGCAATCCTCAGGGGGGGACAGATTATGGCTACACCTTC.

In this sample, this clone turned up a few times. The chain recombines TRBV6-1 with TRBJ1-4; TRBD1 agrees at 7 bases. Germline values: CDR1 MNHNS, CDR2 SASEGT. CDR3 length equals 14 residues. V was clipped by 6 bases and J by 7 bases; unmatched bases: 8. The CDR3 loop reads CASRYDRDREKLFF. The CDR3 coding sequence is TGTGCCAGCAGGTACGACAGGGACCGTGAAAAACTGTTTTTT.